A single sample is the source of the 12 T cell receptor beta chains below, sequenced in a study of vaccination and CD4 T cells after COVID-19. The time point denotes: late sampling 161 to 241 days after vaccination in a few convalescent patients. Sample treatment: approximately 9-day PBMC culture with coronavirus spike peptide pools or control peptides (ViraFEST assay). Cultured CD4+ T-cell DNA underwent Oncomine TCR Beta short-read sequencing. TCRdb re-analysed the PCR reads in MiXCR, keeping a single row per CDR3 protein. The sample includes approximately 18,000 distinct CDR3 sequences, around 43% of them seen just once. The antigens these receptors bind are not known. The sequences come from CD4+ T cells from blood, cultured in vitro, collected about 7 months after SARS-CoV-2 vaccination. Source of these receptors: a human donor who had recovered from COVID-19.

J is TRBJ2-5 and V is TRBV12-3 or TRBV12-4, with 10 bases matching TRBD2. This CDR3 region has 15 residues. V shed 3 bases, J shed 5 bases, and the junction held 6 bases outside the gene matches. The CDR3 DNA sequence: TGTGCCAGCAGTTTCATTAGCGGGGGGACTGAGACCCAGTACTTC. The encoded protein is CASSFISGGTETQYF.

This clonotype was detected only a few times. This chain uses TRBV6-2 or TRBV6-3 with TRBJ2-2; TRBD2 matches at 10 bases. With 0 bases clipped from V and 2 bases from J, the junction kept 9 bases outside the gene matches. The CDR3 spans 19 residues. Germline CDR1 reads MNHEY; CDR2 reads SVGEGT. The DNA of the CDR3 is TGTGCCAGCAGTTACTCGTCTAGCGGGAGCCGTCCAAACACCGGGGAGCTGTTTTTT. Protein product: CASSYSSSGSRPNTGELFF.

This clonotype was seen a single time. The chain carries TRBV5-1 and TRBJ2-5; 12 positions match TRBD1. The V gene's germline CDR1 is SGHRS and CDR2 YFSETQ. V shed 4 bases and J 0 bases; nucleotides not matched to a gene: 4. The CDR3 sequence is 16 residues long. This CDR3 reads CASSPGTGGYQETQYF. In DNA, the CDR3 is TGCGCCAGCAGCCCGGGGACAGGGGGCTACCAAGAGACCCAGTACTTC.

A few counts support this clonotype. The rearrangement links TRBV2 to TRBJ1-2, with TRBD1 matching over 10 bases. The CDR3 loop spans 13 amino acids. CDR1 SNHLY and CDR2 FYNNEI come from the germline V gene. J was trimmed by 6 bases and V by 7 bases; bases with no gene match: 5. The DNA for the CDR3 is TGTGCCAGCACCATCGGGACAGGGGATGGCTACACCTTC. This encodes CASTIGTGDGYTF.

The chain uses TRBV18 and TRBJ2-5; 13 positions agree with TRBD2. The germline gives CDR1 KGHSH, CDR2 LQKENI. This CDR3 region has 16 residues. V trimming: 0 bases; J trimming: 2 bases; junction bases outside the gene matches: 0. The CDR3 region is CASSPPGLAGQETQYF. Written as DNA, the CDR3 is TGTGCCAGCTCACCACCGGGACTAGCGGGGCAAGAGACCCAGTACTTC.

This clonotype occurred a few times. The J gene is TRBJ1-6, the V gene TRBV20-1; maybe TRBD1 (5 bases). CDR1 is DFQATT and CDR2 is SNEGSKA in the germline V gene (reference sequence). The V end lost 0 bases, the J end lost 5 bases, and 14 bases lay between the germline ends. This CDR3 spans 16 amino acids. DNA for the CDR3: TGCAGTGCTAGAGAACCCTCCGCGGGGGATAATTCACCCCTCCACTTT. It translates to CSAREPSAGDNSPLHF.

The chain joins TRBV7-9 to TRBJ1-5; D not certain. The V gene lost 4 bases and the J gene lost 6 bases, with 7 bases spanning the gap. Per germline, CDR1 SEHNR and CDR2 FQNEAQ (reference sequence). This CDR3 is 12 amino acids long. The CDR3 loop reads CASSSIGQPQHF. The CDR3 nucleotides read TGTGCCAGCAGCTCAATCGGTCAGCCCCAGCATTTT.

This clonotype was counted between two and nine times. The chain employs TRBV20-1 and TRBJ1-1; no clear D gene. The CDR3 extends over 11 amino acids. The germline V gene has CDR1 DFQATT and CDR2 SNEGSKA (reference sequence). V lost 3 bases and J lost 6, with 8 bases in between. The CDR3 DNA sequence: TGCAGTGCTAGCGAACAGCCTGAAGCTTTCTTT. It translates to CSASEQPEAFF.

The chain is built from TRBV7-2 and TRBJ1-2, with 8 bases lining up with TRBD1. J lost 3 bases, V lost 5 bases, and 11 bases had no gene match. Germline V CDR1 and CDR2: SGHTA, FQGNSA. This CDR3 contains 16 residues. CDR3 DNA sequence: TGTGCCAGCAGCCCGAACGGACAGGGCGACTACTATGGCTACACCTTC. It translates to CASSPNGQGDYYGYTF. Full variable domain (missing parts from reference TRBV7-2 and TRBJ1-2): GAGVSQSPSNKVTEKGKDVELRCDPISGHTALYWYRQSLGQGLEFLIYFQGNSAPDKSGLPSDRFSAERTGGSVSTLTIQRTQQEDSAVYLCASSPNGQGDYYGYTFGSGTRLTVV.

The chain joins TRBV7-2 to TRBJ2-1; D gene unclear. CDR3 length: 13 residues. CDR1 and CDR2 from the germline V gene are SGHTA and FQGNSA. Trimming left V 4 bases short and J 4 bases short, with 8 bases between. The CDR3 coding sequence is TGTGCCAGCAGCTCAGAACGATACAATGAGCAGTTCTTC. Translating it yields CASSSERYNEQFF.

This clonotype was seen more than once but under ten times. The chain employs TRBV27 and TRBJ1-2, with unresolved D. The CDR3 has 15 amino acids. The V end was cut by 5 bases, the J end by 0 bases, with 13 bases between. Per germline, CDR1 MNHEY and CDR2 SMNVEV (reference sequence). The CDR3 coding sequence is TGTGCCAGCAGTGTGGGGAGGATAGCTAACTATGGCTACACCTTC. Translation gives CASSVGRIANYGYTF.

This clonotype was detected a few times. This chain connects TRBV18 to TRBJ1-2; D is ambiguous. The CDR3 covers 14 residues. V gave up 1 base and J gave up 1 base, with 7 bases separating them. Per the germline V gene, CDR1 is KGHSH and CDR2 is LQKENI. The DNA of the CDR3 is TGTGCCAGCTCACCACTAACTAGTAACTATGGCTACACCTTC. Protein product: CASSPLTSNYGYTF. The full variable domain, rest sourced from reference TRBV18 and TRBJ1-2, is NAGVMQNPRHLVRRRGQEARLRCSPMKGHSHVYWYRQLPEEGLKFMVYLQKENIIDESGMPKERFSAEFPKEGPSILRIQQVVRGDSAAYFCASSPLTSNYGYTFGSGTRLTVV.